This T cell receptor (beta chain) was recorded in a study of regulatory T cells in long-lasting Graves disease. General study results and limits: Fewer public clonotypes were shared by new patients (approximately 970) than by persistent patients (around 2,900).

This CDR3 comprises 13 residues. The ends were cut back, 4 bases at V and 4 bases at J, with 12 bases in the middle. Germline CDR1 and CDR2: SQVTM and ANQGSEA. HTBI primers from iRepertoire and Arm-PCR of CDR3 regions yielded the TCR beta libraries. Original methodology: Sample data revealed under 75 TRBV and about 15 TRBJ segments. In TCRdb, the multiplex PCR reads were re-called with MiXCR into one record per CDR3 protein. In this record, the V and J calls reflect TCRdb's handling and not the investigators' own analysis. The repertoire holds about 540,000 distinct CDR3 sequences, with approximately 15% as singletons. Time point indicated: newly diagnosed GD, antithyroid drugs for less than 3 months. From PBMCs, RNA was extracted and then used to make the TCR library. This clonotype was picked up many times. Its target is not known. The same sample was also used in a study of T cells in Graves' hyperthyroidism and ophthalmopathy. That source notes: Recently diagnosed hyperthyroidism of less than 2 months' duration affected patients aged 18 to 65.

The starting material was peripheral blood mononuclear cells (PBMCs), obtained at new diagnosis, from a patient treated with antithyroid drugs. The chain uses TRBV29-1 and TRBJ2-3; D is possibly TRBD1 or TRBD2 (7 bases each). The origin of this receptor is a man younger than 40 with Graves disease. CDR3 bases: TGCAGCGTTGGGGAGGGGGCCGCAGATACGCAGTATTTT. This sequence encodes CSVGEGAADTQYF.